The clone carrying this T cell receptor (beta chain) was seen only a few times. This record belongs to a study of response to subunit inactivated influenza vaccine. Looked up from germline, CDR1 is SEHNR and CDR2 is FQNEAQ (reference sequence). The CDR3 has 13 amino acids. The V end lost 1 base, the J end lost 8 bases, and 11 bases lay between the germline ends. A single record per CDR3 protein comes from TCRdb applying MiXCR to the RT-PCR reads. The sample has 400,000 to 550,000 distinct CDR3 sequences, approximately 24% seen once. This specimen was CD4+ T cells sorted from PBMCs, taken about 5 days after vaccination. This TCR was recovered from a man aged 45 to 65 who received an inactivated influenza vaccine. The chain couples TRBV7-9 to TRBJ1-2, with a possible D match to TRBD1 (5 bases). This chain's CDR3 is CASSLEGRDGYTF. CDR3 DNA sequence: TGTGCCAGCAGCTTAGAGGGCAGGGACGGCTACACCTTC.